This record concerns one TCR beta chain sequence. The data originate from a study of sequential checkpoint blockade in melanoma. From germline, CDR1 is LNHDA and CDR2 SQIVND (reference sequence). This CDR3 has 15 amino acids. V was pared by 2 bases and J by 6 bases, with 15 bases between. Generated by immunoSEQ multiplex PCR, the TCRdb table keeps only in-frame clones and is missing some. The table lists over 5,000 clones, about 25% of them singletons, with about a fifth in the top ten. Sample treatment: randomized to nivolumab then ipilimumab (arm A) or the reverse (arm B). The gene calls are TRBV19 and TRBJ2-3; D possibly corresponds to TRBD2 (7 bases). Here the sequenced sample was tumor tissue (inferred from file names), taken from a patient given nivolumab and ipilimumab in sequence. The receptor's source is a human donor with melanoma. CDR3 DNA: TGTGCCAGTAGTATATTTGGGGGGGCGGGTGATACGCAGTATTTT. This gives the protein CASSIFGGAGDTQYF.